The present TCR beta chain was sequenced within a study of blood T cell repertoires in COVID-19. Study details: T cells, B-cell-depleted T cells, or PBMCs provided the cDNA or gDNA that served as material.

The CDR3 totals 15 residues. V shed 5 bases, J shed 5 bases, and the junction held 5 bases outside the gene matches. The germline CDR1 and CDR2 sequences are SGHAT and FQNNGV. This clone was seen a handful of times. In the authors' workflow: Reference gene primer amplification gave nucleated cell count estimates. Only in-frame clones appear in the TCRdb table, and some are missing; sequencing was by immunoSEQ multiplex PCR. V, J and clone size are taken as reported in that table, and D and trimming were inferred from the DNA itself. The repertoire holds 98,000 or so clones, with about two thirds as singletons.

This rearrangement joins TRBV11-2 to TRBJ2-2, with 10 bases that match TRBD2. Material: peripheral blood. The sequence was obtained from a middle-aged woman with acute or convalescent COVID-19. The CDR3 sequence is CASSNSGGQTGELFF. CDR3 coding DNA: TGTGCCAGCAGCAATAGCGGGGGGCAGACCGGGGAGCTGTTTTTT.